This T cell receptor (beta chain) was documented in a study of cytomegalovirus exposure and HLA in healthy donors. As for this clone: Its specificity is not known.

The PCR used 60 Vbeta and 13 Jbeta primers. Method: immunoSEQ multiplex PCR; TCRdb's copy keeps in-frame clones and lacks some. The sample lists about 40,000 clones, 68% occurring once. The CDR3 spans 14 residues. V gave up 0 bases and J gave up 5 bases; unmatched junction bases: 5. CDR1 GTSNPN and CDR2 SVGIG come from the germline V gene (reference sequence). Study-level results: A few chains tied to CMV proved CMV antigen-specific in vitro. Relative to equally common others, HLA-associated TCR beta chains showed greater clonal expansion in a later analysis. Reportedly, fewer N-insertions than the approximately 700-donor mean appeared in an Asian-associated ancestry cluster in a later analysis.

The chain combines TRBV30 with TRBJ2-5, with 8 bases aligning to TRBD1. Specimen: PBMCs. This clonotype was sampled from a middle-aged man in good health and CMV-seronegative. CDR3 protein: CAWSVLDREETQYF. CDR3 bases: TGTGCCTGGAGTGTACTGGACAGGGAGGAGACCCAGTACTTC. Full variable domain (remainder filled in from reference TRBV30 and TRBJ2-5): SQTIHQWPATLVQPVGSPLSLECTVEGTSNPNLYWYRQAAGRGLQLLFYSVGIGQISSEVPQNLSASRPQDRQFILSSKKLLLSDSGFYLCAWSVLDREETQYFGPGTRLLVL.